Listed below are T cell receptor beta chains from one sample, sequenced in a study of vaccination and CD4 T cells after COVID-19. TCRdb called the PCR reads again in MiXCR, with one record for every CDR3 protein. The sample consists of about 5,400 distinct CDR3 sequences, less than 45% of them appearing once. No antigen has been identified for these receptors. Sequencing input: CD4+ T cells from blood, cultured in vitro. The receptor source for this set is a human donor in good health. CDR3s include the opening cysteine and the closing phenylalanine or tryptophan. The D gene is left open where the match is weak. The listing skips clone size in some rows; elsewhere it reads once, few, many or a size class.

- | - | TRBJ2-5 | TRBV10-1 | TGCGCCAGCAGTGGACAGCAAGAGACCCAGTACTTC | CASSGQQETQYF
- | - | TRBJ1-2 | TRBV10-2 | TGCGCCAGCGTCACCTCCTATGGCTACACCTTC | CASVTSYGYTF
TRBD1 | few | TRBJ1-2 | TRBV19 | TGTGCCAGTAGTGCCCTTGGGGACAGGTCCTATGGCTACACCTTC | CASSALGDRSYGYTF
- | - | TRBJ2-3 | TRBV30 | TGTGCCTGCAACGGGGCTCCCACAGATACGCAGTATTTT | CACNGAPTDTQYF
TRBD1 | - | TRBJ2-7 | TRBV6-5 | TGTGCCGCAGTTCTGGGGACAGGGTCCTACGAGCAGTACTTC | CAAVLGTGSYEQYF
TRBD1 | few | TRBJ1-2 | TRBV20-1 | TGCAGTGTTCCGGGACAGACTCGTGGCGGCTACACCTTC | CSVPGQTRGGYTF
- | few | TRBJ2-3 | TRBV20-1 | TGCAGTGCTAGCCTCCCAGTTAATACGCAGTATTTT | CSASLPVNTQYF
- | few | TRBJ2-3 | TRBV6-1 | TGTGCCAGCAGTCGCGTCACAGATACGCAGTATTTT | CASSRVTDTQYF
TRBD2 | few | TRBJ2-7 | TRBV6-1 | TGTGCCAGCACCGTAGCGGGAACCTACGAGCAGTACTTC | CASTVAGTYEQYF
- | - | TRBJ1-1 | TRBV29-1 | TGCAGCGTTGAAGATCCAGCGAACACTGAAGCTTTCTTT | CSVEDPANTEAFF
- | few | TRBJ1-1 | TRBV12-3/TRBV12-4 | TGTGCCGCCGCCCCATCTATGAACACTGAAGCTTTCTTT | CAAAPSMNTEAFF
- | - | TRBJ2-7 | TRBV27 | TGTGCCAGCAGTAGATTGGCGGGTAGCTGGGACGAGCAGTACTTC | CASSRLAGSWDEQYF
- | few | TRBJ2-1 | TRBV7-8 | TGTGCCAGCAGCTTATGGAATGAGCAGTTCTTC | CASSLWNEQFF
- | - | TRBJ2-7 | TRBV4-2 | TGTGCCAGCAGCCAAGATCAATATTGGGGCAGCTCCTACGAGCAGTACTTC | CASSQDQYWGSSYEQYF
TRBD1 | few | TRBJ1-6 | TRBV20-1 | TGCAGTGCTGCCAGGGGGCAGAATTCACCCCTCCACTTT | CSAARGQNSPLHF